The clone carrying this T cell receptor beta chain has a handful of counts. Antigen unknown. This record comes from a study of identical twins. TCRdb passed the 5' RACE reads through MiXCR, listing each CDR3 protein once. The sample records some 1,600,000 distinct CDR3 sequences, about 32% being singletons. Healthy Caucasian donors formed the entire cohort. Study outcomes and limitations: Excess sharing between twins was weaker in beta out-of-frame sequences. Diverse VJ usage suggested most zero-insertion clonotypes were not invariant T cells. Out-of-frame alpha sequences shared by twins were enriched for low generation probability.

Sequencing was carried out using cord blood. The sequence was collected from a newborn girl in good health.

CDR3 nucleotides: TGTGCCAGCAGCGGCGGGAGGGCCTTGGAGACCCAGTACTTC. Translated: CASSGGRALETQYF. V is TRBV28 and J is TRBJ2-5; 9 nucleotides align to TRBD2. CDR3 size: 14 residues. Germline loops: CDR1 MDHEN, CDR2 SYDVKM. V lost 6 bases, J lost 5 bases, and 7 bases stayed unmatched.